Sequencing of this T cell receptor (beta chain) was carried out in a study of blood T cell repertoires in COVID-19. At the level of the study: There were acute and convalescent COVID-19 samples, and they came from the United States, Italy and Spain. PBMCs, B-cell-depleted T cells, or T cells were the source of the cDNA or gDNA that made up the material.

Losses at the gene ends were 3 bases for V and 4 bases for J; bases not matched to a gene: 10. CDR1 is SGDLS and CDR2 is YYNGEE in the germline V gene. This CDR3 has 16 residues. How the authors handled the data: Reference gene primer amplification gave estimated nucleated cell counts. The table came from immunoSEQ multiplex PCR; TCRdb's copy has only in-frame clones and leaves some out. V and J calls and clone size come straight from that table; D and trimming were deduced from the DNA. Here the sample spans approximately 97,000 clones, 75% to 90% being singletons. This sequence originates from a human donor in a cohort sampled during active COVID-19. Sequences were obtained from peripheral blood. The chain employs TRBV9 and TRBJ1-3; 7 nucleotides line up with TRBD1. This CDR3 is CASSARDRVEGNTIYF. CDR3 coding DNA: TGTGCCAGCAGCGCCCGAGACAGGGTAGAAGGAAACACCATATATTTT.